Described below is a single T cell receptor beta chain sequence and its context. Its antigen is not identified. The data were produced by immunoSEQ multiplex PCR, yet TCRdb's version contains in-frame clones alone and is incomplete. The table records about 17,000 clones, 84% of them present only once. The data were obtained in a study of PD-1 blockade in mismatch repair-deficient tumors. About the study: All were previously treated, progressing patients with some twelve mismatch repair-deficient cancer types.

Mismatch repair deficiency was confirmed in all patients, by PCR or immunohistochemistry. TCRs were sequenced from a few patients responding to pembrolizumab. Broader study findings: Tumor-resident clones, often undetectable pretreatment in blood, expanded then contracted after pembrolizumab.

Germline lookup yields CDR1 MNHEY and CDR2 SMNVEV (reference sequence). The junction had 10 bases not matched to a gene; V was cut back by 2 bases and J by 4 bases. The CDR3 covers 17 residues. The rearrangement uses TRBV27 and TRBJ2-1, with 8 bases matching TRBD2. This specimen was PBMCs, taken roughly 24 weeks after starting pembrolizumab. The clonotype was recovered from an adult with mismatch repair-deficient cancer. CDR3 sequence: CASSLPSGSYGYNEQFF. As DNA, the CDR3 is TGTGCCAGCAGTTTACCCAGCGGGAGTTATGGGTACAATGAGCAGTTCTTC.